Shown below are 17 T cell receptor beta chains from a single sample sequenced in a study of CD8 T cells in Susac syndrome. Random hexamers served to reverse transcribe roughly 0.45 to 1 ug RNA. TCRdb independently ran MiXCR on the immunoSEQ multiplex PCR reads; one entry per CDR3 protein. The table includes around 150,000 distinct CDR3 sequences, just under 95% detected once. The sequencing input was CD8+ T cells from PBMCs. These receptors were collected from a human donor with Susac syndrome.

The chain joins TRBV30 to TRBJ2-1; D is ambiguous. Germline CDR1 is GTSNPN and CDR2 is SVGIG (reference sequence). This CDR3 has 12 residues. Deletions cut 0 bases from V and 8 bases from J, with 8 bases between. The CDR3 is CAWSVDVHEQFF. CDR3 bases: TGTGCCTGGAGTGTTGACGTACATGAGCAGTTCTTC.

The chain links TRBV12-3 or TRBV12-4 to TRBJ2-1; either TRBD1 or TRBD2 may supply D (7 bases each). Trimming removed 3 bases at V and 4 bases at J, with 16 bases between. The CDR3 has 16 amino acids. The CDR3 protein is CASSFRGRDLYNEQFF. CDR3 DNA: TGTGCCAGCAGTTTCAGGGGGAGGGATCTTTACAATGAGCAGTTCTTC.

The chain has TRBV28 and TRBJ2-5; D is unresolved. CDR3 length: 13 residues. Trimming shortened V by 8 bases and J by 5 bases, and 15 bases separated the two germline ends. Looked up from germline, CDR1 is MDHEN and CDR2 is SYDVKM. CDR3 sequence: CASRALQSETQYF. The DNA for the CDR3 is TGTGCCAGCCGAGCCTTACAGTCGGAGACCCAGTACTTC.

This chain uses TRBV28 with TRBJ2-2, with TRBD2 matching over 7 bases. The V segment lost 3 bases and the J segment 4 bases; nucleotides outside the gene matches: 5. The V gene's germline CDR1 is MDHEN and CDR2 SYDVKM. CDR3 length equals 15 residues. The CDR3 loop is CASSFPGLFTGELFF. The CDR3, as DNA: TGTGCCAGCAGTTTTCCGGGACTATTCACCGGGGAGCTGTTTTTT.

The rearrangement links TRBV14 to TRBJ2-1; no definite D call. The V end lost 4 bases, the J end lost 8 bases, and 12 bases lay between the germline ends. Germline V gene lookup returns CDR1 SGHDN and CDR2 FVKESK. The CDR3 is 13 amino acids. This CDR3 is CASSPLGSDEQFF. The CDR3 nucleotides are TGTGCCAGCAGCCCACTGGGCTCCGATGAGCAGTTCTTC.

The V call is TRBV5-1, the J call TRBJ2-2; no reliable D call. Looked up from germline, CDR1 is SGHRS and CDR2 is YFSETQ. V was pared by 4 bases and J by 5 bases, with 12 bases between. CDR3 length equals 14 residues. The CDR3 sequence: CASSGIDKTGELFF. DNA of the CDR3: TGCGCCAGCAGCGGGATAGACAAGACCGGGGAGCTGTTTTTT.

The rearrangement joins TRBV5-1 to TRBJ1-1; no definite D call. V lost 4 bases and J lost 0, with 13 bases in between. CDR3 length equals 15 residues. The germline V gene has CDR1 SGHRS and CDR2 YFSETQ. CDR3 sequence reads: CASSPHFTVNTEAFF. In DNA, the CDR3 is TGCGCCAGCAGCCCACACTTCACAGTGAACACTGAAGCTTTCTTT.

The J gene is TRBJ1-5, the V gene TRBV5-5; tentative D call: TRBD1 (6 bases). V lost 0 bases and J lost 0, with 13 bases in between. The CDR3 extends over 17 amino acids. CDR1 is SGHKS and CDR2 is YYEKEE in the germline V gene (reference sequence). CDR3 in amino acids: CASSLETGGGSNQPQHF. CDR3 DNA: TGTGCCAGCAGCTTGGAGACGGGGGGCGGTAGCAATCAGCCCCAGCATTTT.

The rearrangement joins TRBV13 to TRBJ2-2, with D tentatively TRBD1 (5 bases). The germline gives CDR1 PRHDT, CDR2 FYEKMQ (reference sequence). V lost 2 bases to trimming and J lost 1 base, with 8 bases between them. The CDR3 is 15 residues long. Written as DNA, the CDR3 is TGTGCCAGCAGCTTACCGACAGTGAACACCGGGGAGCTGTTTTTT. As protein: CASSLPTVNTGELFF.

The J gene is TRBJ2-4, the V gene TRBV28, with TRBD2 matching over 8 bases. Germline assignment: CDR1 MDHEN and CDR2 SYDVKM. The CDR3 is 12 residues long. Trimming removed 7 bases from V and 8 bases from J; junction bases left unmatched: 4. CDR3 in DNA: TGTGCCAGCACCCGGGAGGGCCACATTCAGTACTTC. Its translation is CASTREGHIQYF.

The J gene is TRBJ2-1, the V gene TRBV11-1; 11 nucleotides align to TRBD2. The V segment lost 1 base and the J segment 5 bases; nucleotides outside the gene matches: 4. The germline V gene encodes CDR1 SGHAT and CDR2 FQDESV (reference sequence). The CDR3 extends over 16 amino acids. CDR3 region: CASSLGPGLADNEQFF. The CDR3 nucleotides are TGTGCCAGCAGCTTAGGACCGGGACTAGCGGACAATGAGCAGTTCTTC. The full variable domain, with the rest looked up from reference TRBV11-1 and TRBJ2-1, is EAEVAQSPRYKITEKSQAVAFWCDPISGHATLYWYRQILGQGPELLVQFQDESVVDDSQLPKDRFSAERLKGVDSTLKIQPAELGDSAMYLCASSLGPGLADNEQFFGPGTRLTVL.

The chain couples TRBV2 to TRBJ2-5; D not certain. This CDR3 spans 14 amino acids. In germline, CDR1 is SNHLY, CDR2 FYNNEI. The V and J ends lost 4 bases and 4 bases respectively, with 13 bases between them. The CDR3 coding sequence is TGTGCCAGCAGTGGATGGACCCTCGGAGAGACCCAGTACTTC. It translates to CASSGWTLGETQYF.

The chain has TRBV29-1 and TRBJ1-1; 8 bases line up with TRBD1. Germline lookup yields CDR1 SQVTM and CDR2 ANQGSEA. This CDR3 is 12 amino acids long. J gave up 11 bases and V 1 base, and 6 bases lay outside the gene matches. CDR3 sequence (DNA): TGCAGCGTTGAAGGGGACAGGAGGGGGGCTTTCTTT. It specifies CSVEGDRRGAFF.

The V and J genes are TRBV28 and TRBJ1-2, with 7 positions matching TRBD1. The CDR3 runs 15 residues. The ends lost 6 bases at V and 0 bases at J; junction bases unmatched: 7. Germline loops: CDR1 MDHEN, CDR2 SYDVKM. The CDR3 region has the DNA TGTGCCAGCAGCGAAGACAGGGACGCTAACTATGGCTACACCTTC. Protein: CASSEDRDANYGYTF.

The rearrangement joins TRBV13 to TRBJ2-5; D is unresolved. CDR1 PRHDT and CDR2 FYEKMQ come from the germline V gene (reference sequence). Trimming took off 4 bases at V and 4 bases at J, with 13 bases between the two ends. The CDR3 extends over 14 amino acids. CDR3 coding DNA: TGTGCCAGCAGCTCCGGCAGTGAAGGAGAGACCCAGTACTTC. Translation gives CASSSGSEGETQYF.

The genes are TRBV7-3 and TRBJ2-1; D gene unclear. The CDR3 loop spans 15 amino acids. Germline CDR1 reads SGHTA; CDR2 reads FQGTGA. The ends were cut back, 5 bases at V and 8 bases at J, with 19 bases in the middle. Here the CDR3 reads CASSPLGPLTDEQFF. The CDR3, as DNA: TGTGCCAGCAGCCCCCTTGGACCTTTGACTGATGAGCAGTTCTTC.

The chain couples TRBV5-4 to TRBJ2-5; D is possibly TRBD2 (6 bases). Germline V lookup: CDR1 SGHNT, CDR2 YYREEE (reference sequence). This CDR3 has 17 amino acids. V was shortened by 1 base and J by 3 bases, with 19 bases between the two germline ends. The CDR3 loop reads CASSLLLVAGSKETQYF. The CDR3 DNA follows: TGTGCCAGCAGCTTGCTGTTAGTGGCGGGATCCAAAGAGACCCAGTACTTC.